This TCR beta chain was captured by sequencing in a study of PD-L1 blockade in urothelial cancer (dated by TCRdb to 2016 to 2017). For context, the study as a whole: Therapy was started at some point between 2013 and 2015 for all patients, and atezolizumab 1,200 mg was administered intravenously every 3 weeks. About 90% of the roughly 30 patients were identified as males with urothelial cancer of bladder origin, and a prior smoking history was reported by 18 of 29 patients. Patients had an ECOG performance status of 0 or 1 and had received between 0 and 3 prior chemotherapy regimens. Blood samples were analyzed at two time points: 3 weeks after treatment start (second dose) and 6 weeks after treatment start. Blood samples yielded a median of around 130,000 T cells and around 80,000 unique TCRs, with median clonality roughly 0.084. The study was an exploratory multi-omic analysis of somatic, immune and clinical correlates of response to PD-L1 blockade with atezolizumab in urothelial cancer. TCR sequencing covered pretreatment tumor samples and matched, serially collected peripheral blood taken before and after atezolizumab treatment. Durable clinical benefit meant progression-free survival longer than 6 months, and TCR features were also tested against progression-free and overall survival. Whole exome sequencing and RNA sequencing of pretreatment tumors were performed alongside TCR sequencing in the same patients. Durable clinical benefit was achieved by nine patients and was not achieved by 20 patients. Pretreatment blood TCR-seq was available for about 28 patients, at least one posttreatment blood collection was obtained for about 25 patients, and tumor TCR-seq was available for about 25 patients. Study-wide findings and limitations: Improved progression-free and overall survival was found to be associated with pretreatment peripheral blood TCR clonality below the median. At 3 weeks after the start of treatment, tumor-associated TCR clones in peripheral blood had expanded more in patients with durable benefit (n ≈ 22, p = 0.022). Small sample size (n ≈ 30) and many exploratory analyses mean the results are intended to be hypothesis-generating.

The time point label of this sample denotes: pretreatment peripheral blood. The cohort included some 30 patients with locally advanced or metastatic urothelial carcinoma who were treated at Memorial Sloan Kettering on a trial protocol. Peripheral blood mononuclear cells were collected from each patient pretreatment and during treatment, giving between 1 and 8 total time points per patient. The Qiagen DNeasy Blood extraction kit was used to purify genomic DNA from total PBMCs and tumor samples. PBMCs were collected pretreatment and during treatment and were isolated and stored as previously described. Each PCR received spiked-in synthetic TCR analog templates so that absolute template abundance could be estimated from read counts. The immunoSEQ assay used bias-controlled V and J gene primers to amplify TCRbeta CDR3 regions from genomic DNA. Rearranged TCRbeta segments were sequenced at approximately 20X coverage. The published analysis was carried out like this. Clustering was used to correct sequencing errors, and CDR3s were annotated against IMGT to assign V, D and J genes. Downstream analyses used only productive TCRbeta rearrangements, leaving out any out-of-frame or stop-codon sequences. To compute clonality, Shannon entropy was normalized by the log of the number of unique productive sequences and then subtracted from one. Fisher's exact test with Benjamini-Hochberg correction, at a threshold of adjusted p below 0.01, was used to find clones that differed between time points or between blood and tumor. Entries here come from immuneACCESS through TCRdb and include only in-frame sequences with V and J called. Some clones fail to appear in such tables; in the studies checked, an unresolved V gene covers under half of the shortfall, and the cause of the remainder is unknown. D and trimming come from the DNA, and the V and J calls and clone size come from that table. Here the sample has around 50,000 clones; 82% occur a single time. The ten largest clonotypes hold 1.5% to 2% of the sample.

Note on this clone: What this receptor recognizes is not known. No much larger clone is present one base from it, and per-base qualities are unavailable.

This receptor was obtained from a man in his forties or fifties with urothelial cancer. This sample comprised PBMCs, obtained around atezolizumab (anti-PD-L1) treatment.

The CDR3 sequence is CASSDPTLRGNTIYF. The bases are TGCGCCAGCAGTGATCCTACGCTGCGTGGAAACACCATATATTTT. Recombination connected TRBV10-2 to TRBJ1-3; too little of a D gene remains to name it. V is clipped by 3 bases and J by 3 bases, and the sequence between their germline boundaries is 12 bases long. The germline V gene encodes CDR1 WSHSY and CDR2 SAAADI. The CDR3 spans 15 residues, from the cysteine through the phenylalanine. Of all the DNA, just the CDR3 is kept, 45 bases in frame from base 1.